These 13 T cell receptor beta chains came from one sample sequenced in a study of blood T cell repertoires in COVID-19. Libraries were prepared by immunoSEQ multiplex PCR; TCRdb keeps only in-frame clonotypes and omits some of them. The sample yields some 320,000 clones, approximately 91% seen once. Specimen: PBMCs or T cells enriched from blood (not recorded which). The receptors here all came from a woman aged 25 to 45 who had been exposed to COVID-19.

The count of this clone is one. V and J are TRBV21-1 and TRBJ1-5; the DNA was not used to check the table's D call, TRBD1. TRBV21-1 is annotated as a pseudogene. The CDR3 is 17 residues long. The CDR3 sequence is CASSTYWTESSNQPQHF. CDR3 bases: TGTGCCAGCAGCACATACTGGACAGAGTCTAGCAATCAGCCCCAGCATTTT.

The chain links TRBV6-1 to TRBJ1-1, with 10 nucleotides matching TRBD1. Germline CDR1 reads MNHNS; CDR2 reads SASEGT. With V trimmed by 3 bases and J by 11 bases, 12 bases remained unmatched. The CDR3 has 15 amino acids. The CDR3 region is CASSERAGTGEEAFF. As DNA, the CDR3 is TGTGCCAGCAGTGAGAGGGCCGGGACAGGGGAAGAGGCTTTCTTT.

This clone was detected only once. The J gene is TRBJ1-4, the V gene TRBV27; 9 bases are a match to TRBD1. The germline gives CDR1 MNHEY, CDR2 SMNVEV (reference sequence). Trimming at V came to 2 bases and at J to 2 bases, leaving 0 bases not matched to a gene. This CDR3 is built from 15 residues. The CDR3 DNA reads as TGTGCCAGCAGTTTAGGGACAGGGACTAATGAAAAACTGTTTTTT. This gives the protein CASSLGTGTNEKLFF.

The chain links TRBV9 to TRBJ1-2; TRBD1 is a possible D gene (6 bases). The germline CDR1 and CDR2 sequences are SGDLS and YYNGEE. Trimming stripped 2 bases from V and 0 bases from J, with 11 bases between. This CDR3 comprises 15 residues. The CDR3 reads CASSVRQESNYGYTF. The CDR3 bases are TGTGCCAGCAGCGTCCGACAGGAATCTAACTATGGCTACACCTTC.

This sequence joins TRBV19 and TRBJ2-7, with 10 bases identical to TRBD1. The V segment lost 3 bases and the J segment 0 bases; nucleotides outside the gene matches: 2. Germline CDR1 and CDR2: LNHDA and SQIVND (reference sequence). The CDR3 has 15 residues. CDR3 loop: CASSMTGGSSYEQYF. CDR3 in DNA: TGTGCCAGTAGTATGACAGGGGGCAGCTCCTACGAGCAGTACTTC.

The CDR3 sequence: CASSQETWTGNYGYTF. The CDR3 DNA is TGCGCCAGCAGCCAAGAAACTTGGACAGGGAACTATGGCTACACCTTC. The gene calls are TRBV4-1 and TRBJ1-2; 8 bases agree with TRBD1. The junction had 5 bases not matched to a gene; V was cut back by 0 bases and J by 2 bases. The CDR3 has 16 amino acids. Germline loops: CDR1 MGHRA, CDR2 YSYEKL.

The chain recombines TRBV4-1 with TRBJ1-4; weak D call: TRBD1 (6 bases). V was shortened by 0 bases and J by 8 bases, with 19 bases between the two germline ends. The CDR3 covers 17 residues. Germline V gene lookup returns CDR1 MGHRA and CDR2 YSYEKL. The CDR3 loop is CASSQDGVQGTGEKLFF. Written as DNA, the CDR3 is TGCGCCAGCAGCCAAGACGGCGTACAGGGTACTGGAGAAAAACTGTTTTTT.

This clone is a singleton in its sample. This chain joins TRBV5-1 and TRBJ1-4, with TRBD1 matching 8 bases. From germline, CDR1 is SGHRS and CDR2 YFSETQ. Trimming removed 4 bases from V and 3 bases from J; junction bases left unmatched: 8. This CDR3 region has 16 residues. CDR3 in DNA: TGCGCCAGCAGCCTTGGACAGGGCGCCGCTAATGAAAAACTGTTTTTT. Protein: CASSLGQGAANEKLFF.

This clone showed up just a few times. J is TRBJ1-2 and V is TRBV7-2, with 7 bases fitting TRBD1. CDR1 is SGHTA, CDR2 FQGNSA, per germline. V shed 4 bases, J shed 4 bases, and the junction held 9 bases outside the gene matches. The CDR3 is 15 amino acids. CDR3 DNA: TGTGCCAGCAGCTCGACCACAGGGGTTCCCTATGGCTACACCTTC. Translating gives CASSSTTGVPYGYTF.

The rearrangement joins TRBV5-6 to TRBJ1-1, with D possibly matching TRBD1 (5 bases). The CDR3 sequence is 15 residues long. Deletions cut 0 bases from V and 5 bases from J, with 14 bases between. Germline CDR1 and CDR2: SGHDT and YYEEEE. The CDR3 reads CASSLEWTLGTEAFF. In nucleotides, the CDR3 is TGTGCCAGCAGCTTGGAGTGGACATTGGGGACTGAAGCTTTCTTT.

The chain combines TRBV10-1 with TRBJ1-5, with D uncertain. Trimming took 4 bases from V and 3 from J, leaving 16 bases between them. CDR1 WNHNN and CDR2 SYGVQD come from the germline V gene (reference sequence). This CDR3 has 16 amino acids. The CDR3: CASSASLAGDNQPQHF. CDR3 bases: TGCGCCAGCAGTGCTTCACTGGCGGGAGACAATCAGCCCCAGCATTTT.

The V call is TRBV19, the J call TRBJ1-1; D gene uncertain. V was shortened by 7 bases and J by 5 bases, with 14 bases between the two germline ends. CDR1 LNHDA and CDR2 SQIVND come from the germline V gene (reference sequence). The CDR3 spans 13 residues. Here the CDR3 reads CASTRGEVTEAFF. Written as DNA, the CDR3 is TGTGCCAGTACCCGGGGTGAGGTAACTGAAGCTTTCTTT.

V and J are TRBV7-2 and TRBJ2-5; D gene unclear. V was cut by 1 base and J by 5 bases, with 8 bases left in between. The V gene's germline CDR1 is SGHTA and CDR2 FQGNSA. The CDR3 runs to 13 residues. Here the CDR3 reads CASSLVTPETQYF. As DNA, the CDR3 is TGTGCCAGCAGCTTAGTAACTCCGGAGACCCAGTACTTC.